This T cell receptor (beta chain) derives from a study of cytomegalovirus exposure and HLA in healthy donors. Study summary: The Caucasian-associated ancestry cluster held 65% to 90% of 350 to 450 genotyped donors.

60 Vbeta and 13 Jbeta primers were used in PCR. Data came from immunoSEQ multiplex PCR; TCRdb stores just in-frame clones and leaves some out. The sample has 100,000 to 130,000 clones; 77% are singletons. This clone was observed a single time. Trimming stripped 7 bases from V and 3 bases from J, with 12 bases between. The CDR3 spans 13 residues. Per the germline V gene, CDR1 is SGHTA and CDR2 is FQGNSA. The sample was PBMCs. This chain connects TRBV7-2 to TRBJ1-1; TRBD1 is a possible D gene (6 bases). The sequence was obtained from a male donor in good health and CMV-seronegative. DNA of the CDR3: TGTGCCAGCAACCTAAACAGGGACACTGAAGCTTTCTTT. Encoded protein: CASNLNRDTEAFF.